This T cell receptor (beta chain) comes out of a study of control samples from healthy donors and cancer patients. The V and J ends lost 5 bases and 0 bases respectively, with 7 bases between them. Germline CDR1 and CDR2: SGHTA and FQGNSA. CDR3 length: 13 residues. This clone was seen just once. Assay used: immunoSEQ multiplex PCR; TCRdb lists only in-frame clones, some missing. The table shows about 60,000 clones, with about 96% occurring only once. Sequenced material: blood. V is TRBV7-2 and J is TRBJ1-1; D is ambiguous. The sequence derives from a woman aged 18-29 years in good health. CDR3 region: CASSAYLNTEAFF. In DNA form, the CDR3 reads TGTGCCAGCAGCGCCTACTTGAACACTGAAGCTTTCTTT.